The sequence of this T cell receptor (beta chain) was determined in a study of human T cells and chemical hapten exposure. On the study more broadly: Patients additionally received therapeutic doses of diphenylcyclopropenone on the scalp once a week, and this continued throughout the roughly 25-week study.

Source study methods: A typical sample had 95,638 TCRs, with roughly 23,224 to 690,600 overall. TCRdb independently ran MiXCR on the RACE reads; one entry per CDR3 protein. TCRdb assigned the V and J calls; the authors' analysis was not used. Of 270,000 or so distinct CDR3 sequences in the sample, approximately 7.5% are singletons; the top ten hold about 1.2%. CDR1 SEHNR and CDR2 FQNEAQ come from the germline V gene (reference sequence). The CDR3 totals 17 residues. With 4 bases clipped from V and 8 bases from J, the junction kept 16 bases outside the gene matches. The time point is: pre-sensitization, week 0. Indicated treatment: therapeutic diphenylcyclopropenone sensitization with weekly scalp DPC. At every patch-test visit, blood was drawn before the patch test was applied. This clonotype was observed a few times.

The receptor comes from a man aged 18 to 29 with alopecia areata. Some clones in this sample may be carry-over from other donors' samples. The V call is TRBV7-9, the J call TRBJ1-4; 7 positions agree with TRBD1. The material was whole blood, obtained in connection with sensitization to the hapten diphenylcyclopropenone (DPC). The CDR3 nucleotides read TGTGCCAGCAGCTCCGGGACAGTTGCCTTCCTACGCGAAAAACTGTTTTTT. It translates to CASSSGTVAFLREKLFF.